Listed below are T cell receptor beta chains from one sample, sequenced in a study of naive and memory T cell subsets. A single record per CDR3 protein comes from TCRdb applying MiXCR to the UMI-ligation and nested PCR reads. The sample lists about 85,000 distinct CDR3 sequences; roughly 14% were seen once. Sequenced material: central memory CD4+ T cells from blood. The receptor source for this set is a human donor in good health. CDR3s leave out the opening cysteine and the closing phenylalanine or tryptophan. The D gene is left open where the match is weak.

>TRBD2|TRBV28|TRBJ2-5
ASSLRTSGPQETQY
>.|TRBV6-6|TRBJ1-1
ASSYEGNTEAF
>TRBD2|TRBV5-6|TRBJ2-7
ASSLGGAGFYEQY
>TRBD2|TRBV5-1|TRBJ2-1
ASSPSGIGGEQF
>TRBD1|TRBV6-5|TRBJ2-3
ASSYGQGRTDTQY
>.|TRBV14|TRBJ1-6
ASSQGGPSYSPLH
>TRBD2|TRBV7-2|TRBJ2-3
ASRGTSGTDTQY
>TRBD2|TRBV29-1|TRBJ2-3
SVEGGDSTDTQY
>TRBD1|TRBV7-3|TRBJ2-7
ASSPSGGPSSYEQY
>TRBD2|TRBV6-2/TRBV6-3|TRBJ2-1
ASSYAPIGGRGEQF
>.|TRBV9|TRBJ2-3
ASSVGGGYTDTQY
>TRBD1|TRBV7-2|TRBJ1-1
ASSLGQGATEAF
>.|TRBV29-1|TRBJ2-1
SVAQGLNEQF
>.|TRBV10-3|TRBJ2-3
AISESQRPDTQY
>.|TRBV12-3/TRBV12-4|TRBJ2-5
ASSLALSGQETQY
>.|TRBV20-1|TRBJ2-7
SASATGSSSYEQY
>.|TRBV5-6|TRBJ1-1
ASSFGGGQTEAF
>TRBD1|TRBV7-7|TRBJ2-5
ASSQQTGSQETQY
>.|TRBV29-1|TRBJ1-5
SVGESRPQH
>.|TRBV7-9|TRBJ2-5
ASSPGVSETQY
>.|TRBV7-2|TRBJ2-5
ASSPRGSYQETQY
>TRBD2|TRBV10-2|TRBJ2-1
ASNFGLAQEQF
>.|TRBV27|TRBJ1-5
ASSLTGKEPQH
>TRBD1|TRBV5-1|TRBJ2-7
ASSSVGQGVHEQY
>TRBD1|TRBV29-1|TRBJ2-7
SVGETDRAEQY
>TRBD1|TRBV20-1|TRBJ1-5
SASNRGNNQPQH
>TRBD2|TRBV3-1|TRBJ2-7
ASSQEIPSSGRKNEQY
>TRBD1|TRBV5-1|TRBJ2-7
ASSLGQGAEQY
>.|TRBV28|TRBJ2-1
ANPDGYYNEQF
>.|TRBV6-5|TRBJ1-6
ASRGTEHSPLH
>.|TRBV29-1|TRBJ2-1
SVVSVHEQF
>.|TRBV20-1|TRBJ2-2
SAGPTAPNTGELF
>.|TRBV7-9|TRBJ2-3
ASSLATDTQY
>.|TRBV15|TRBJ1-2
ATSREDSPGGYT
>TRBD2|TRBV7-2|TRBJ2-1
ASSRGLAVGNEQF
>TRBD1|TRBV29-1|TRBJ1-1
SVEDRAGGSEAF
>TRBD2|TRBV4-2|TRBJ2-1
ASSQVSGTSGSSYNEQF
>TRBD1|TRBV29-1|TRBJ1-1
SSRTGNTEAF
>.|TRBV7-8|TRBJ1-5
ASSWTQQYQPQH
>.|TRBV29-1|TRBJ2-5
SVVGPTLRD